The present T cell receptor beta chain was sequenced within a study of human T cells and chemical hapten exposure. As for the study in general: The scalp of each patient received a weekly diphenylcyclopropenone dose for the full roughly 22-week study.

This CDR3 comprises 15 residues. CDR1 and CDR2 (germline): SGHVS, FNYEAQ. The V gene lost 1 base and the J gene lost 2 bases, with 10 bases spanning the gap. This clonotype has a count of ten or more. Individual cDNA molecules received unique molecular identifiers in the library. TCRdb fed the RACE reads into MiXCR, producing one record per CDR3 protein. The sample yields under 200,000 distinct CDR3 sequences, more than 25% seen once. As for time point: pre-sensitization, week 0. Specified treatment: therapeutic diphenylcyclopropenone sensitization with weekly scalp DPC. In every case, blood was obtained before the patch test was applied.

The sample here was whole blood, taken in connection with sensitization to the hapten diphenylcyclopropenone (DPC). This sequence joins TRBV7-6 and TRBJ2-3; D perhaps matches TRBD2 (7 bases). This sequence originates from a woman aged 30 to 39 with alopecia areata. Some clones in this sample may be carry-over from other donors' samples. The CDR3 DNA reads as TGTGCCAGCAGCTTAGGCGGGGGCAACACAGATACGCAGTATTTT. Residues: CASSLGGGNTDTQYF.